This T cell receptor (beta chain) was obtained from a study of beta chain features in type 1 diabetes. Study-level results: Shortening that was moderate but significant affected the TCRB CDR3s of Type 1 diabetes patients in all four CD4+ subsets.

V dropped 2 bases and J dropped 4 bases, with 10 bases sitting between them. The CDR3 covers 14 residues. In germline, CDR1 is SGHTA, CDR2 FQGNSA. Cell sorting via CD45RO/CCR7/CD25/CD127/CD95/CD27 was performed to obtain CD4+ naive, central memory, regulatory and stem cell-like memory cells. Since all of the isolated RNA was reverse transcribed, expressed TCRB transcripts were what got sequenced. Assay used: immunoSEQ multiplex PCR; TCRdb lists only in-frame clones, some missing. Of approximately 250,000 clones listed, roughly an eighth are singletons. Comment on this clone: Its antigen remains unidentified.

The chain has TRBV7-2 and TRBJ2-3, with a weak D call TRBD1 (6 bases). This receptor was identified in a woman aged 40 to 49 in good health. The specimen was naive CD4+ T cells from blood. The CDR3 spells CASSLQGSPDTQYF. The CDR3 coding sequence is TGTGCCAGCAGCTTACAGGGGAGCCCAGATACGCAGTATTTT.